The present T cell receptor beta chain was sequenced within a study of Tregs in tolerant kidney transplant recipients. Repertoires were generated with immunoSEQ multiplex PCR, while TCRdb's copy carries only in-frame clones and drops some. Of 54,000 or so clones listed, over 80% are singletons. Findings and caveats of the study: Few patients were studied, so findings need validation in larger groups. Nucleotide sequences could not be compared across some patients' samples due to primer changes. Biological reproducibility was not directly addressed, but technical replication error appeared minimal.

Mixed chimerism was transient after nonmyeloablative marrow transplants from related graft donors. Unstimulated Tregs (CD4+CD25+CD127-) and CD4+CD25- non-Tregs were sorted from PBMCs. As concerns this clone: Its antigen remains unknown. The DNA is left out, because the CDR3 cannot be placed on it with certainty; the CDR3 is given as TCRdb lists it.

Inclusive of both ends, the CDR3 amounts to 15 amino acids. CDR1 and CDR2 from the germline V gene are SEHNR and FQNEAQ (reference sequence). The chain links TRBV7-9 to TRBJ2-2; the table's TRBD1 call for D was not verified on the DNA. The sequenced sample was CD8+ T cells from blood (PBMCs), obtained 24 months after the transplant. The TCR sequence derives from a human patient who received a combined kidney and bone marrow transplant. Some T cells may originate from the graft donor. CDR3 in amino acids: CASSLGTGGSGSCFF.